This TCR beta chain was sequenced for a study of tumor-infiltrating lymphocytes in glioblastoma multiforme. Multiple V-beta primers and a C-beta primer amplified TCRB from RNA. From the multiplex PCR reads, TCRdb called clonotypes with MiXCR, one entry per CDR3 protein. The sample yields about 15,000 distinct CDR3 sequences, over 65% seen once. What was sequenced was brain tumor tissue. The source is a male donor with glioblastoma.

The CDR3 sequence is CASSLEVSYNEQFF. CDR3 nucleotide sequence: TGTGCCAGCAGCTTAGAGGTTAGCTACAATGAGCAGTTCTTC. V usage is TRBV11-2 and J usage is TRBJ2-1; D unresolved. CDR1 SGHAT and CDR2 FQNNGV come from the germline V gene. The CDR3 length is 14 residues. V was pared by 0 bases and J by 3 bases, with 6 bases between.